A single sample is the source of the 18 T cell receptor beta chains below, sequenced in a study of blood T cell repertoires in COVID-19. Clones were read by immunoSEQ multiplex PCR, and TCRdb kept only the in-frame ones, dropping some. Of about 190,000 clones listed, roughly 82% are singletons. The sample taken for sequencing was peripheral blood. These TCRs come from a woman aged 55-69 years with COVID-19, enrolled during active disease.

The genes are TRBV24-1 and TRBJ1-5; no clear D. Trimming stripped 8 bases from V and 9 bases from J, with 7 bases between. CDR1 is KGHDR, CDR2 SFDVKD, per germline. This CDR3 is built from 10 residues. CDR3: CATNGGPQHF. In DNA form, the CDR3 reads TGTGCCACCAATGGAGGGCCCCAGCATTTT.

The V gene is TRBV11-2, the J gene TRBJ2-5; tentative D call: TRBD1 (6 bases). Germline V gives CDR1 SGHAT, CDR2 FQNNGV. V gave up 4 bases and J gave up 9 bases, with 12 bases separating them. This CDR3 contains 12 residues. CDR3 region: CASSSIQGSQYF. The CDR3 nucleotides read TGTGCCAGCAGCTCGATACAGGGTTCCCAGTACTTC.

The chain recombines TRBV7-2 with TRBJ2-7; 7 nucleotides align to TRBD1. J was trimmed by 3 bases and V by 3 bases; bases with no gene match: 5. Per germline, CDR1 SGHTA and CDR2 FQGNSA. CDR3 length: 14 amino acids. The CDR3 protein is CASSLTGSSYEQYF. CDR3 coding DNA: TGTGCCAGCAGCTTGACAGGGTCGAGCTACGAGCAGTACTTC.

The gene calls are TRBV12-3 or TRBV12-4 and TRBJ1-2; D is undetermined. CDR3 length equals 13 residues. V was clipped by 1 base and J by 2 bases, with 5 bases between them. CDR3 protein: CASSLVVNYGYTF. The CDR3 coding sequence is TGTGCCAGCAGTTTAGTTGTAAACTATGGCTACACCTTC.

This rearrangement joins TRBV6-5 to TRBJ1-2, with TRBD1 identical over 8 bases. Losses at the gene ends were 5 bases for V and 4 bases for J; bases not matched to a gene: 9. Germline V CDR1 and CDR2: MNHEY, SVGAGI. The CDR3 runs to 15 residues. DNA for the CDR3: TGTGCCAGCAGTAGCCTAGACAGGGGAGGCTATGGCTACACCTTC. Translation gives CASSSLDRGGYGYTF.

Concerning this clone itself: Mismatch with germline at one junction end may stem from a read error. The CDR3 here is CASSLGLGLTDTQYF. For the CDR3, the DNA is TGTGCTAGCAGCTTAGGTCTGGGCCTTACAGATACGCAGTATTTT. The chain joins TRBV7-7 to TRBJ2-3, with D unclear. Germline V gene lookup returns CDR1 SSHAT and CDR2 FNYEAQ (reference sequence). The CDR3 has 15 amino acids. Filled out from reference TRBV7-7 and TRBJ2-3, the complete variable domain reads GAGVSQSPRYKVTKRGQDVTLRCDPISSHATLYWYQQALGQGPEFLTYFNYEAQPDKSGLPSDRFSAERPEGSISTLTIQRTEQRDSAMYRCASSLGLGLTDTQYFGPGTRLTVL.

This chain joins TRBV30 and TRBJ2-3, with D possibly matching TRBD2 (6 bases). Germline loops: CDR1 GTSNPN, CDR2 SVGIG (reference sequence). Trimming left V 0 bases short and J 5 bases short, with 18 bases between. This CDR3 region has 16 residues. In nucleotides, the CDR3 is TGTGCCTGGAGTGTCGCGGGACTCCTCTCGAGAGATACGCAGTATTTT. Amino acid sequence: CAWSVAGLLSRDTQYF.

The chain carries TRBV9 and TRBJ2-7; D possibly corresponds to TRBD2 (6 bases). Trimming pared 4 bases from V and 6 bases from J, leaving 17 bases between. The CDR3 length is 14 residues. Germline loops: CDR1 SGDLS, CDR2 YYNGEE. DNA of the CDR3: TGTGCCAGCAGCAGAGAGGCGGGGTCGGGCGAGCAGTACTTC. Its translation is CASSREAGSGEQYF.

The genes are TRBV28 and TRBJ2-1; TRBD2 aligns across 9 bases. V shed 6 bases, J shed 8 bases, and the junction held 14 bases outside the gene matches. Germline V gene sequence: CDR1 MDHEN, CDR2 SYDVKM. This CDR3 comprises 16 residues. The CDR3 DNA reads as TGTGCCAGCAGCCTCTCCGGGCGGGGGGGCCGTCATGAGCAGTTCTTC. Protein: CASSLSGRGGRHEQFF.

The rearrangement uses TRBV7-2 and TRBJ1-3, with no clear D. The V end was cut by 1 base, the J end by 0 bases, with 7 bases between. Germline assignment: CDR1 SGHTA and CDR2 FQGNSA. The CDR3 has 15 residues. The CDR3 is CASSLVPRSGNTIYF. The CDR3 bases are TGTGCCAGCAGCTTAGTCCCGCGCTCTGGAAACACCATATATTTT.

A word on this clone: This may be a read error, as it is one base from a much larger clone. The chain couples TRBV5-8 to TRBJ2-2; D perhaps matches TRBD1 (6 bases). Germline loops: CDR1 SGHTS, CDR2 YDEGEE. V was clipped by 1 base and J by 0 bases, with 7 bases between them. There are 15 residues in the CDR3. DNA of the CDR3: TGTGCCAGCAGCTTGCCAGGGGCGAACACCGGGGAGCTGTTTTTT. It specifies CASSLPGANTGELFF. Based on the CDR3 plus reference TRBV5-8 and TRBJ2-2, the full variable domain is EAGVTQSPTHLIKTRGQQATLRCSPISGHTSVYWYQQALGLGLQFLLWYDEGEERNRGNFPPRFSGRQFPNYSSELNVNALELEDSALYLCASSLPGANTGELFFGEGSRLTVL.

The V and J genes are TRBV5-4 and TRBJ2-5, with D unclear. Germline V gives CDR1 SGHNT, CDR2 YYREEE (reference sequence). The CDR3 contains 12 residues. Between the trimmed V and J ends, which lost 1 base and 3 bases, there was a span of 4 bases. The CDR3, as DNA: TGTGCCAGCAGCTTGCCCAAAGAGACCCAGTACTTC. Translating gives CASSLPKETQYF.

A few counts support this clone. This chain links TRBV15 with TRBJ1-6; D is possibly TRBD1 (5 bases). The CDR3 runs to 14 residues. Germline CDR1 reads LNHNV; CDR2 reads YYDKDF (reference sequence). Trimming shortened V by 7 bases and J by 5 bases, and 12 bases separated the two germline ends. The CDR3: CATTAGQNNSPLHF. The DNA for the CDR3 is TGTGCCACCACAGCAGGACAAAATAATTCACCCCTCCACTTT.

This clone showed up just a few times. Germline and junction disagree at one end, which may indicate a read error. V and J are TRBV25-1 and TRBJ2-7, with 11 bases lining up with TRBD1. The CDR3 is 14 residues long. Germline loops: CDR1 MGHDK, CDR2 SYGVNS. CDR3 loop: CASSEQGLGQGVEF. DNA of the CDR3: TGTGCCAGCAGTGAGCAGGGTTTGGGACAGGGGGTCGAATTC.

The rearrangement uses TRBV6-6 and TRBJ1-4, with D perhaps TRBD1 (6 bases). Trimming took off 6 bases at V and 7 bases at J, with 18 bases between the two ends. The germline CDR1 and CDR2 sequences are MNHNY and SVGAGI (reference sequence). This CDR3 comprises 15 residues. The CDR3 is CASRLVNRATEKLFF. The CDR3 nucleotides read TGTGCCAGCAGGCTAGTTAACAGGGCGACTGAAAAACTGTTTTTT.

This rearrangement joins TRBV19 to TRBJ2-4; 13 nucleotides line up with TRBD2. Germline CDR1 and CDR2: LNHDA and SQIVND (reference sequence). J was trimmed by 6 bases and V by 8 bases; bases with no gene match: 7. This CDR3 contains 15 residues. Here the CDR3 reads CASGGLAGRGNIQYF. The CDR3 nucleotides are TGTGCCAGTGGGGGACTAGCGGGGCGGGGAAACATTCAGTACTTC.

Remarks on this clone: An end of the junction does not agree with germline; a read error may underlie this. The CDR3: CASSFVRWPGALF. In DNA, the CDR3 is TGTGCCAGCAGCTTCGTCAGGTGGCCAGGGGCCCTCTTC. The chain joins TRBV5-6 to TRBJ1-2, with D possibly TRBD1 on 6 matching bases. Germline-derived CDR1 and CDR2 are SGHDT and YYEEEE. The CDR3 spans 13 residues.

V usage is TRBV5-1 and J usage is TRBJ2-5, with TRBD1 matching over 7 bases. V was pared by 0 bases and J by 1 base, with 6 bases of the junction left unmatched. The V gene's germline CDR1 is SGHRS and CDR2 YFSETQ. The CDR3 covers 16 residues. DNA for the CDR3: TGCGCCAGCAGCTTGGCCTCAGACAGGGCCCAAGAGACCCAGTACTTC. This encodes CASSLASDRAQETQYF.